The entry that follows covers one TCR beta chain sequence. Its matching antigen is unknown. Both 60 Vbeta primers and 13 Jbeta primers went into the PCR. In the study's own analysis: About 11 million of tens of millions of unique TCR beta chains were shared, per a later count. Measured with immunoSEQ multiplex PCR; TCRdb has only the in-frame clones, and not every one. That table gives V, J and clone size, and the DNA gave D and trimming. The sample holds about 120,000 clones. V shed 4 bases and J shed 12 bases, with 13 bases lying between them. This CDR3 contains 12 residues. Per the germline V gene, CDR1 is SGDLS and CDR2 is YYNGEE. These data come from a study of cytomegalovirus exposure and HLA in healthy donors. The study, taken as a whole, reports: The study listed approximately 160 cytomegalovirus-associated TCR beta chains.

The genes are TRBV9 and TRBJ1-4, with D tentatively TRBD1 (6 bases). This receptor was identified in a man between 25 and 39 years old in good health and CMV-seronegative. The material sequenced was PBMCs. The CDR3, as DNA: TGTGCCAGCAGCTACAGGGCTTCAGAACTGTTTTTT. Residues: CASSYRASELFF.